The 22 T cell receptor beta chains below come from one sample, sequenced in a study of radiotherapy plus CTLA-4 blockade in lung cancer. The assay was immunoSEQ multiplex PCR, and TCRdb's table has in-frame clones only and misses some. The sample holds some 46,000 clones, around 86% seen once. This specimen consisted of peripheral blood, obtained from a patient treated with radiotherapy plus ipilimumab. The receptors shown here come from a human donor with non-small cell lung cancer who had stable disease on radiotherapy plus ipilimumab.

The V call is TRBV6-1, the J call TRBJ2-7; the match to TRBD2 covers 12 bases. This CDR3 region has 14 residues. J gave up 7 bases and V 4 bases, and 5 bases lay outside the gene matches. Germline assignment: CDR1 MNHNS and CDR2 SASEGT. CDR3 nucleotides: TGTGCCAGCAGTGGACTAGCGGGAGCGGGGGAGCAGTACTTC. This sequence encodes CASSGLAGAGEQYF.

This chain uses TRBV30 with TRBJ1-2; TRBD1 matches at 8 bases. The CDR3 has 14 amino acids. Germline trimming cut 3 bases from V and 8 bases from J; bases unmatched to any gene: 11. Looked up from germline, CDR1 is GTSNPN and CDR2 is SVGIG (reference sequence). CDR3 sequence: CAWSNLRGQGGYTF. The DNA for the CDR3 is TGTGCCTGGAGCAACCTCAGGGGGCAGGGGGGCTACACCTTC. The entire variable domain, with the rest obtained from reference TRBV30 and TRBJ1-2, is as follows: SQTIHQWPATLVQPVGSPLSLECTVEGTSNPNLYWYRQAAGRGLQLLFYSVGIGQISSEVPQNLSASRPQDRQFILSSKKLLLSDSGFYLCAWSNLRGQGGYTFGSGTRLTVV.

Here the CDR3 reads CASTQLAGPPGDTQYF. The CDR3 coding sequence is TGTGCCAGCACCCAACTAGCGGGCCCGCCGGGAGATACGCAGTATTTT. This sequence joins TRBV7-9 and TRBJ2-3; 9 bases are a match to TRBD2. CDR1 is SEHNR and CDR2 is FQNEAQ in the germline V gene (reference sequence). Losses at the gene ends were 7 bases for V and 5 bases for J; bases not matched to a gene: 13. CDR3 length: 16 amino acids.

This rearrangement joins TRBV7-9 to TRBJ2-5, with D perhaps matching TRBD2 (5 bases). The CDR3 sequence is 18 residues long. In germline, CDR1 is SEHNR, CDR2 FQNEAQ (reference sequence). V was clipped by 2 bases and J by 2 bases, with 21 bases between them. Here the CDR3 DNA reads TGTGCCAGCAGCTTACCTCCTCGCCTGGCGGGTAGGCAAGAGACCCAGTACTTC. Its protein product is CASSLPPRLAGRQETQYF. The full variable domain, with the rest looked up from reference TRBV7-9 and TRBJ2-5, is DTGVSQNPRHKITKRGQNVTFRCDPISEHNRLYWYRQTLGQGPEFLTYFQNEAQLEKSRLLSDRFSAERPKGSFSTLEIQRTEQGDSAMYLCASSLPPRLAGRQETQYFGPGTRLLVL.

The chain recombines TRBV6-1 with TRBJ2-3; 14 positions agree with TRBD2. The germline V gene has CDR1 MNHNS and CDR2 SASEGT. This CDR3 region has 15 residues. V shed 6 bases, J shed 4 bases, and the junction held 3 bases outside the gene matches. CDR3 in DNA: TGTGCCAGCAGGGGGACTAGCGGGAGAGCAGATACGCAGTATTTT. Its translation: CASRGTSGRADTQYF.

The chain uses TRBV18 and TRBJ1-5; 8 nucleotides align to TRBD1. Trimming took 6 bases from V and 5 from J; bases not matched to a gene: 3. This CDR3 is built from 13 residues. Germline assignment: CDR1 KGHSH and CDR2 LQKENI. The CDR3 region has the DNA TGTGCCAGCTCGCTACAGGGGGATCAGCCCCAGCATTTT. This translates into CASSLQGDQPQHF.

The chain carries TRBV6-5 and TRBJ1-5; D perhaps matches TRBD1 (5 bases). Germline V gene sequence: CDR1 MNHEY, CDR2 SVGAGI. V was clipped by 3 bases and J by 5 bases, with 8 bases between them. This CDR3 contains 13 residues. CDR3 loop: CASSYDRYQPQHF. CDR3 coding DNA: TGTGCCAGCAGTTATGACAGATATCAGCCCCAGCATTTT.

The table lists this clone with a count of one. J is TRBJ2-5 and V is TRBV25-1, with 8 bases aligning to TRBD1. CDR1 and CDR2 (germline): MGHDK, SYGVNS. V was pared by 3 bases and J by 2 bases, with 5 bases of the junction left unmatched. The CDR3 length is 15 residues. CDR3 sequence (DNA): TGTGCCAGCAGTGACGGGACAGGTCCACAAGAGACCCAGTACTTC. Its translation: CASSDGTGPQETQYF.

The rearrangement joins TRBV7-9 to TRBJ1-1; no firm D call. This CDR3 comprises 12 residues. Between the trimmed V and J ends, which lost 4 bases and 11 bases, there was a span of 14 bases. Germline V gene sequence: CDR1 SEHNR, CDR2 FQNEAQ (reference sequence). CDR3 in amino acids: CASSSRNLAAFF. For the CDR3, the DNA is TGTGCCAGCAGCTCCCGCAATCTCGCGGCTTTCTTT.

The chain recombines TRBV5-1 with TRBJ1-1; D remains unclear. The CDR3 has 15 residues. The germline V gene has CDR1 SGHRS and CDR2 YFSETQ. With 0 bases removed from V and 7 bases from J, the gap between germline ends came to 16 bases. The CDR3 bases are TGCGCCAGCAGCTTGGCCAATCGCGCGGGTGGTGAAGCTTTCTTT. Encoded protein: CASSLANRAGGEAFF.

The rearrangement links TRBV15 to TRBJ2-5; TRBD1 might be the D (5 bases). Germline CDR1 reads LNHNV; CDR2 reads YYDKDF (reference sequence). This CDR3 has 15 residues. V was trimmed by 0 bases and J by 9 bases, leaving 17 bases between them. In DNA, the CDR3 is TGTGCCACCAGCAGAGATCAAACAGGCCTAAAAGCCCAGTACTTC. Amino acids: CATSRDQTGLKAQYF. Complete variable domain (other parts from reference TRBV15 and TRBJ2-5): DAMVIQNPRYQVTQFGKPVTLSCSQTLNHNVMYWYQQKSSQAPKLLFHYYDKDFNNEADTPDNFQSRRPNTSFCFLDIRSPGLGDTAMYLCATSRDQTGLKAQYFGPGTRLLVL.

This rearrangement joins TRBV4-3 to TRBJ2-1, with no clear D. CDR1 is LGHNA, CDR2 YSLEER, per germline. The CDR3 covers 12 residues. The V end lost 4 bases, the J end lost 9 bases, and 10 bases lay between the germline ends. The CDR3 is CASSLQEGEQFF. CDR3 nucleotides: TGCGCCAGCAGCCTCCAGGAAGGTGAGCAGTTCTTC.

This rearrangement joins TRBV28 to TRBJ1-4, with D perhaps matching TRBD1 (5 bases). The CDR3 length is 14 residues. Trimming cost V 6 bases and J 3 bases, with 11 bases left between them. Germline V gives CDR1 MDHEN, CDR2 SYDVKM. The CDR3 DNA reads as TGTGCCAGCAGGGTGAGCAGGGCTAATGAAAAACTGTTTTTT. This translates into CASRVSRANEKLFF. The full variable domain, with the rest looked up from reference TRBV28 and TRBJ1-4, is DVKVTQSSRYLVKRTGEKVFLECVQDMDHENMFWYRQDPGLGLRLIYFSYDVKMKEKGDIPEGYSVSREKKERFSLILESASTNQTSMYLCASRVSRANEKLFFGSGTQLSVL.

The gene calls are TRBV4-1 and TRBJ2-7; D might be TRBD1 (6 bases). The ends were cut back, 4 bases at V and 1 base at J, with 17 bases in the middle. From germline, CDR1 is MGHRA and CDR2 YSYEKL. The CDR3 is 16 residues long. The chain's CDR3 is CASSPRVGTLSYEQYF. In DNA form, the CDR3 reads TGCGCCAGCAGCCCCCGGGTAGGGACACTATCCTACGAGCAGTACTTC.

V and J are TRBV5-1 and TRBJ2-6, with D maybe TRBD2 (5 bases). Trimming pared 4 bases from V and 0 bases from J, leaving 20 bases between. This CDR3 contains 19 residues. CDR1 SGHRS and CDR2 YFSETQ come from the germline V gene. CDR3: CASSGVFETIYSGANVLTF. The CDR3 nucleotides are TGCGCCAGCAGCGGCGTTTTTGAGACTATCTACTCTGGGGCCAACGTCCTGACTTTC.

The rearrangement joins TRBV14 to TRBJ2-1; 8 nucleotides line up with TRBD1. V was pared by 4 bases and J by 9 bases, with 5 bases of the junction left unmatched. This CDR3 is built from 13 residues. From germline, CDR1 is SGHDN and CDR2 FVKESK. Here the CDR3 DNA reads TGTGCCAGCAGCCTTCAGGGGGCGGTTGAGCAGTTCTTC. This sequence encodes CASSLQGAVEQFF.

The chain couples TRBV19 to TRBJ2-6; D might be TRBD2 (6 bases). This CDR3 spans 16 amino acids. V was pared by 5 bases and J by 3 bases, with 14 bases between. Germline V gene sequence: CDR1 LNHDA, CDR2 SQIVND (reference sequence). The CDR3 here is CASSQWGVRGANVLTF. CDR3 bases: TGTGCCAGTAGTCAGTGGGGGGTGCGTGGGGCCAACGTCCTGACTTTC.

This sequence joins TRBV6-6 and TRBJ2-3, with a tentative D call TRBD1 (8 bases). CDR1 and CDR2 from the germline V gene are MNHNY and SVGAGI (reference sequence). The V end lost 6 bases, the J end lost 6 bases, and 19 bases lay between the germline ends. The CDR3 is made up of 15 amino acids. CDR3: CASRWTGRGRDTQYF. The CDR3 coding sequence is TGTGCCAGCAGGTGGACAGGGAGGGGTCGGGATACGCAGTATTTT.

The J gene is TRBJ2-1, the V gene TRBV27; tentatively, D is TRBD2 (5 bases). Germline V gene data show CDR1 as MNHEY and CDR2 as SMNVEV (reference sequence). Trimming took 3 bases from V and 6 from J, leaving 15 bases between them. The CDR3 runs to 15 residues. The CDR3 loop is CASSFTLRDSNEQFF. The CDR3 DNA is TGTGCCAGCAGTTTCACCCTCCGGGATTCCAATGAGCAGTTCTTC.

Here the CDR3 DNA reads TGCGCCAGCAGCCAAGATAGCAGAAATCAGCCCCAGCATTTT. This translates into CASSQDSRNQPQHF. The chain is built from TRBV4-1 and TRBJ1-5; no clear D gene. The CDR3 spans 14 residues. V gave up 0 bases and J gave up 4 bases, with 7 bases separating them. Germline V CDR1 and CDR2: MGHRA, YSYEKL.

The CDR3 sequence: CASSLVGGHNTDTQYF. CDR3 nucleotide sequence: TGTGCCAGCAGCTTAGTGGGGGGGCATAACACAGATACGCAGTATTTT. The chain uses TRBV7-2 and TRBJ2-3; possible D gene TRBD2, 7 bases. In germline, CDR1 is SGHTA, CDR2 FQGNSA. V lost 1 base and J 2 bases, leaving 13 bases between the germline ends. This CDR3 is 16 amino acids long.

CDR3 protein: CSVALAEGKDTQYF. CDR3 in DNA: TGCAGCGTCGCGCTAGCGGAGGGGAAAGATACGCAGTATTTT. The chain employs TRBV29-1 and TRBJ2-3, with TRBD2 matching over 7 bases. From germline, CDR1 is SQVTM and CDR2 ANQGSEA. The CDR3 runs to 14 residues. J gave up 5 bases and V 6 bases, and 11 bases lay outside the gene matches.